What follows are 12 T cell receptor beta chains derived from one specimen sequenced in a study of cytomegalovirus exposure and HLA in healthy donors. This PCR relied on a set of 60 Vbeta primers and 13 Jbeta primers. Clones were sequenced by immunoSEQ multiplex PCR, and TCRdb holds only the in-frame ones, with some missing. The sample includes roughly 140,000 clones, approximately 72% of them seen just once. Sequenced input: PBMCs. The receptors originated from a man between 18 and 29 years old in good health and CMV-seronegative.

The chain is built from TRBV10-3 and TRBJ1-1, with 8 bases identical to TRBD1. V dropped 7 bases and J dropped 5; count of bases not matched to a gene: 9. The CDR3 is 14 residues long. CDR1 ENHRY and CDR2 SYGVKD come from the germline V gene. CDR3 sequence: CAITNGQGGTEAFF. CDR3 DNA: TGTGCCATCACCAACGGACAGGGAGGTACTGAAGCTTTCTTT.

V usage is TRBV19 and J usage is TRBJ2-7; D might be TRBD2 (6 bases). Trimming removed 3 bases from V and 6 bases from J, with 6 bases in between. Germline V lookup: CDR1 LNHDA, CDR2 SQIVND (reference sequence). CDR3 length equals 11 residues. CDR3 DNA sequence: TGTGCCAGTAGTATGCGGGGCGAGCAGTACTTC. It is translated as CASSMRGEQYF.

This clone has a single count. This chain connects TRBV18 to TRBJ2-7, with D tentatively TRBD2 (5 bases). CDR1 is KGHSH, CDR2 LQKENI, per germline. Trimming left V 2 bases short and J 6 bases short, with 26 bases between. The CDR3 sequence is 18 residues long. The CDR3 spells CASSPGVLRGWVSGEQYF. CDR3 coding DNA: TGTGCCAGCTCACCAGGTGTCCTTCGCGGGTGGGTGTCAGGCGAGCAGTACTTC.

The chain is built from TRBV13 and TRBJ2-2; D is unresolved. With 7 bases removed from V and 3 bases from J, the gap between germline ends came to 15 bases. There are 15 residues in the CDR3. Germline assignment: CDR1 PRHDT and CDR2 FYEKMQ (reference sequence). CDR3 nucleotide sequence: TGTGCCAGCACCCGGTGGTGGTCGGACACCGGGGAGCTGTTTTTT. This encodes CASTRWWSDTGELFF.

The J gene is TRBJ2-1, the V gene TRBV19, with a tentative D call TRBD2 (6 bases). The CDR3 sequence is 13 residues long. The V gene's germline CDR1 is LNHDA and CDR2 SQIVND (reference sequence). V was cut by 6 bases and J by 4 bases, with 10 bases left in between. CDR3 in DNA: TGTGCCAGTAGGCCGGGAGAGTACAATGAGCAGTTCTTC. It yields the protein CASRPGEYNEQFF.

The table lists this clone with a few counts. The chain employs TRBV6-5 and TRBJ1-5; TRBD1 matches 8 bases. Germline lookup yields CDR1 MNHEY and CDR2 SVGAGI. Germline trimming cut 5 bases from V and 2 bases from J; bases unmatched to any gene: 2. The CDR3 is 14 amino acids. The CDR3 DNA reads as TGTGCCAGCAGTCCGACAGGGGGCAATCAGCCCCAGCATTTT. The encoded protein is CASSPTGGNQPQHF.

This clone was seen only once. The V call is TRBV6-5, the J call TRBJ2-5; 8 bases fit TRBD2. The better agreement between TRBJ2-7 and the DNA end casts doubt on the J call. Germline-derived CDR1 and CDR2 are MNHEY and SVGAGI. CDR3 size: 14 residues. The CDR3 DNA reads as TGTGCCAGCAGTCTAGCGGGCTTGTCCTACGAGCAGTACTTC. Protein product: CASSLAGLSYEQYF.

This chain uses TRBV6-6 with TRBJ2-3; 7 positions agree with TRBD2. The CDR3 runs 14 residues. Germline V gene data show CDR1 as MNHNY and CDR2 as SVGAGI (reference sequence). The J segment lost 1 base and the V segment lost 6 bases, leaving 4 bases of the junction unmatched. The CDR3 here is CASSPTSGTDTQYF. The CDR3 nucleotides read TGTGCCAGCAGCCCAACTAGCGGCACAGATACGCAGTATTTT.

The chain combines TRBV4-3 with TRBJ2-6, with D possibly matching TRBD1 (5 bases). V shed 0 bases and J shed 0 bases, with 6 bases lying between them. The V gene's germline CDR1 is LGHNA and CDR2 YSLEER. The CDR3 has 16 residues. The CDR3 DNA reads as TGCGCCAGCAGCCAAGATGGACACTCTGGGGCCAACGTCCTGACTTTC. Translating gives CASSQDGHSGANVLTF.

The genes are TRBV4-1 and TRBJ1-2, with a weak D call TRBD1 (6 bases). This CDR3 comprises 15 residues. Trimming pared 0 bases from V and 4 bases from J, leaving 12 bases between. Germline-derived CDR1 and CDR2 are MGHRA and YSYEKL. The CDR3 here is CASSQEQDRPYGYTF. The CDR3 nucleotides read TGCGCCAGCAGCCAAGAACAGGACAGACCCTATGGCTACACCTTC.

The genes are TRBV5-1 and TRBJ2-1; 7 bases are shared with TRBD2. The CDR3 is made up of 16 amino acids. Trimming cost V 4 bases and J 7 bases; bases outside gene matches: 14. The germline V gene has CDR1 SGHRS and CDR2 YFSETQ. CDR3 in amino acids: CASSQSSSGHGNEQFF. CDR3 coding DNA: TGCGCCAGCAGCCAGTCGTCTAGCGGACATGGGAATGAGCAGTTCTTC.

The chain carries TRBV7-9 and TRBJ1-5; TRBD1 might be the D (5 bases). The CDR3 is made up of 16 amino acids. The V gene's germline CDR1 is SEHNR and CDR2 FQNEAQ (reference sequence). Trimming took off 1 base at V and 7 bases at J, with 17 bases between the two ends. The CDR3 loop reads CASSLVRAGIGQPQHF. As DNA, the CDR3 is TGTGCCAGCAGCTTAGTTCGGGCAGGGATTGGACAGCCCCAGCATTTT.